One sample yielded the 22 T cell receptor beta chains listed below, sequenced in a study of long-term antiretroviral therapy in people with HIV. It was version v3.0 of the immunoSEQ assay that was run at survey level. Using immunoSEQ multiplex PCR, the repertoire was profiled, and TCRdb retains in-frame clones only, with some absent. Of about 39,000 clones listed, roughly nine tenths are singletons. The sequenced sample was unsorted PBMCs, obtained 1.2 years after starting antiretroviral therapy. The receptors derive from a woman aged 45-65 years with HIV.

This rearrangement joins TRBV7-9 to TRBJ2-7, with unresolved D. The CDR3 loop spans 13 amino acids. Germline lookup yields CDR1 SEHNR and CDR2 FQNEAQ (reference sequence). Deletions cut 5 bases from V and 2 bases from J, with 10 bases between. The CDR3 reads CASSPQQTYEQYF. For the CDR3, the DNA is TGTGCCAGCAGCCCCCAACAGACCTACGAGCAGTACTTC.

This sequence joins TRBV19 and TRBJ1-2; tentatively, D is TRBD1 (5 bases). There are 14 residues in the CDR3. The V end was cut by 2 bases, the J end by 5 bases, with 12 bases between. The germline gives CDR1 LNHDA, CDR2 SQIVND (reference sequence). In DNA, the CDR3 is TGTGCCAGTAGTATACAGGGAACTCCATATGGCTACACCTTC. Amino acids: CASSIQGTPYGYTF.

The genes are TRBV11-2 and TRBJ1-2; D unclear. This CDR3 has 14 amino acids. CDR1 is SGHAT, CDR2 FQNNGV, per germline. Trimming left V 4 bases short and J 9 bases short, with 18 bases between. As DNA, the CDR3 is TGTGCCAGCAGCTCCCCCGAGGGCTCTAAACGCTACACCTTC. Protein sequence: CASSSPEGSKRYTF. Variable domain in full (rest from reference TRBV11-2 and TRBJ1-2): EAGVAQSPRYKIIEKRQSVAFWCNPISGHATLYWYQQILGQGPKLLIQFQNNGVVDDSQLPKDRFSAERLKGVDSTLKIQPAKLEDSAVYLCASSSPEGSKRYTFGSGTRLTVV.

The chain uses TRBV25-1 and TRBJ1-6, with D uncertain. Trimming stripped 5 bases from V and 4 bases from J, with 6 bases between. There are 13 residues in the CDR3. Per germline, CDR1 MGHDK and CDR2 SYGVNS. CDR3 coding DNA: TGTGCCAGCAGTTGGATTTATAATTCACCCCTCCACTTT. This sequence encodes CASSWIYNSPLHF.

The chain couples TRBV7-2 to TRBJ2-3; no firm D call. The ends were cut back, 0 bases at V and 13 bases at J, with 8 bases in the middle. Germline assignment: CDR1 SGHTA and CDR2 FQGNSA. The CDR3 consists of 11 residues. The CDR3 loop reads CASSLAGYEYF. The CDR3 nucleotides are TGTGCCAGCAGCTTAGCTGGGTACGAGTATTTT.

In its sample, this clone was seen once. This CDR3 reads CASSQLTSGGSETQYF. The CDR3 bases are TGCGCCAGCAGCCAACTCACTAGCGGGGGGTCGGAGACCCAGTACTTC. V gene TRBV4-1 combines with J gene TRBJ2-5, with 12 bases matching TRBD2. Germline V CDR1 and CDR2: MGHRA, YSYEKL. V shed 2 bases, J shed 5 bases, and the junction held 6 bases outside the gene matches. The CDR3 has 16 amino acids.

The rearrangement links TRBV5-1 to TRBJ1-1; 9 bases are a match to TRBD1. Losses at the gene ends were 4 bases for V and 6 bases for J; bases not matched to a gene: 4. The CDR3 length is 13 residues. Germline V lookup: CDR1 SGHRS, CDR2 YFSETQ. DNA of the CDR3: TGCGCCAGCAGCGGGACAGGGATGGCTGAAGCTTTCTTT. It yields the protein CASSGTGMAEAFF.

The chain has TRBV14 and TRBJ1-1, with a tentative D call TRBD1 (5 bases). CDR1 SGHDN and CDR2 FVKESK come from the germline V gene. V was cut by 1 base and J by 4 bases, with 10 bases left in between. The CDR3 is made up of 14 amino acids. CDR3 DNA sequence: TGTGCCAGCAGCCAAGTCGGGGGAGGCACTGAAGCTTTCTTT. This codes for CASSQVGGGTEAFF.

This clone appeared a few times. The chain links TRBV18 to TRBJ1-6; 8 nucleotides align to TRBD1. Germline trimming cut 3 bases from V and 7 bases from J; bases unmatched to any gene: 5. CDR3 length equals 15 residues. Per germline, CDR1 KGHSH and CDR2 LQKENI. In DNA, the CDR3 is TGTGCCAGCTCACCGGCGGGACAGGAAAATTCACCCCTCCACTTT. Protein: CASSPAGQENSPLHF.

This chain connects TRBV6-5 to TRBJ2-5, with 11 bases fitting TRBD1. Per germline, CDR1 MNHEY and CDR2 SVGAGI. The CDR3 is 15 residues long. The J segment lost 5 bases and the V segment lost 6 bases, leaving 8 bases of the junction unmatched. Here the CDR3 reads CASRPGQGAGETQYF. Written as DNA, the CDR3 is TGTGCCAGCAGGCCCGGACAGGGGGCGGGGGAGACCCAGTACTTC.

This chain uses TRBV6-5 with TRBJ1-3; unclear D gene. This CDR3 has 16 residues. Germline CDR1 is MNHEY and CDR2 is SVGAGI. The V end was cut by 0 bases, the J end by 0 bases, with 9 bases between. This CDR3 is CASSYSRGFSGNTIYF. Here the CDR3 DNA reads TGTGCCAGCAGTTACTCGCGAGGGTTCTCTGGAAACACCATATATTTT.

The V call is TRBV7-2, the J call TRBJ2-3; D not certain. Germline V CDR1 and CDR2: SGHTA, FQGNSA. Trimming pared 5 bases from V and 0 bases from J, leaving 12 bases between. The CDR3 covers 15 residues. This CDR3 is CASSDGRFSTDTQYF. The CDR3, as DNA: TGTGCCAGCAGCGATGGACGGTTTAGCACAGATACGCAGTATTTT.

This chain uses TRBV25-1 with TRBJ1-3; D may be TRBD1 (5 bases). This CDR3 has 16 residues. Trimming shortened V by 6 bases and J by 0 bases, and 15 bases separated the two germline ends. Germline lookup yields CDR1 MGHDK and CDR2 SYGVNS. DNA for the CDR3: TGTGCCAGCAGCCGACCCCAAGGGGACTCTGGAAACACCATATATTTT. Translating gives CASSRPQGDSGNTIYF. The full variable domain, in which reference TRBV25-1 and TRBJ1-3 provide the parts outside the CDR3, is EADIYQTPRYLVIGTGKKITLECSQTMGHDKMYWYQQDPGMELHLIHYSYGVNSTEKGDLSSESTVSRIRTEHFPLTLESARPSHTSQYLCASSRPQGDSGNTIYFGEGSWLTVV.

The V and J genes are TRBV4-3 and TRBJ1-1; D is perhaps TRBD1 (6 bases). V lost 1 base and J 3 bases, leaving 15 bases between the germline ends. Germline V gene sequence: CDR1 LGHNA, CDR2 YSLEER. The CDR3 contains 16 residues. In DNA form, the CDR3 reads TGCGCCAGCAGCCAAGTGTCAGGGGCCATGGACACTGAAGCTTTCTTT. Its translation: CASSQVSGAMDTEAFF.

V and J are TRBV5-1 and TRBJ2-6, with D unclear. CDR3 length equals 18 residues. Trimming stripped 0 bases from V and 0 bases from J, with 13 bases between. CDR1 and CDR2 (germline): SGHRS, YFSETQ. CDR3 in DNA: TGCGCCAGCAGCTTGGGACAATTACTGAACTCTGGGGCCAACGTCCTGACTTTC. It codes for CASSLGQLLNSGANVLTF.

The chain uses TRBV4-3 and TRBJ1-6; D not resolved. Germline CDR1 LGHNA, CDR2 YSLEER. The V gene lost 0 bases and the J gene lost 8 bases, with 11 bases spanning the gap. This CDR3 region has 15 residues. For the CDR3, the DNA is TGCGCCAGCAGCCAAGATTCTGGCAGAGATTCACCCCTCCACTTT. This translates into CASSQDSGRDSPLHF.

The chain joins TRBV7-9 to TRBJ1-6; D possibly corresponds to TRBD1 (5 bases). CDR1 SEHNR and CDR2 FQNEAQ come from the germline V gene (reference sequence). This CDR3 is built from 14 residues. The V and J ends lost 5 bases and 6 bases respectively, with 11 bases between them. The CDR3: CASSPTASNSPLHF. CDR3 DNA sequence: TGTGCCAGCAGCCCGACAGCTTCTAATTCACCCCTCCACTTT.

The CDR3 spells CARQIAFF. The CDR3 DNA follows: TGTGCCCGGCAAATCGCGTTCTTT. The chain recombines TRBV6-1 with TRBJ1-1; no clear D gene. The CDR3 extends over 8 amino acids. The germline V gene has CDR1 MNHNS and CDR2 SASEGT. V was shortened by 11 bases and J by 14 bases, with 12 bases between the two germline ends.

The V call is TRBV27, the J call TRBJ2-1; no firm D call. The germline V and J ends were trimmed by 0 bases and 5 bases, with 8 bases remaining between them. CDR1 is MNHEY and CDR2 is SMNVEV in the germline V gene (reference sequence). The CDR3 is made up of 14 amino acids. The CDR3, as DNA: TGTGCCAGCAGTTTATCGCCGACTGACAATGAGCAGTTCTTC. Protein sequence: CASSLSPTDNEQFF.

The chain links TRBV7-9 to TRBJ1-2; possibly TRBD1 for D (5 bases). The CDR3 extends over 13 amino acids. Germline V lookup: CDR1 SEHNR, CDR2 FQNEAQ (reference sequence). V was pared by 3 bases and J by 3 bases, with 8 bases between. The CDR3: CASSFAGDYGYTF. CDR3 nucleotides: TGTGCCAGCAGCTTCGCGGGGGACTATGGCTACACCTTC. Drawing the rest from reference TRBV7-9 and TRBJ1-2, the complete variable domain is DTGVSQNPRHKITKRGQNVTFRCDPISEHNRLYWYRQTLGQGPEFLTYFQNEAQLEKSRLLSDRFSAERPKGSFSTLEIQRTEQGDSAMYLCASSFAGDYGYTFGSGTRLTVV.

The chain uses TRBV7-3 and TRBJ2-6; D is tentatively TRBD1 or TRBD2 (5 bases each). CDR1 is SGHTA and CDR2 is FQGTGA in the germline V gene. This CDR3 has 15 residues. V gave up 1 base and J gave up 1 base, with 5 bases separating them. Written as DNA, the CDR3 is TGTGCCAGCAGCTTAAGGGGGTCTGGGGCCAACGTCCTGACTTTC. Its translation is CASSLRGSGANVLTF.

The V call is TRBV10-3, the J call TRBJ2-6; D ambiguous. V dropped 0 bases and J dropped 0 bases, with 12 bases sitting between them. Germline CDR1 ENHRY, CDR2 SYGVKD. The CDR3 totals 18 residues. CDR3 DNA: TGTGCCATCAGTGAGTCGGTCCAGGAAGCCTCTGGGGCCAACGTCCTGACTTTC. Its protein is CAISESVQEASGANVLTF.